The 22 T cell receptor beta chains in this list originate from one sample, sequenced in a study of blood T cell repertoires in COVID-19. TCRdb's table, derived via immunoSEQ multiplex PCR, lists solely in-frame clones and lacks some. The profile shows around 95,000 clones, approximately 80% of them singletons. The sequenced sample consisted of peripheral blood. The receptors originated from a man aged 65-85 years with active or convalescent COVID-19.

The chain uses TRBV4-2 and TRBJ2-5, with a possible D match to TRBD2 (6 bases). V lost 1 base, J lost 3 bases, and 12 bases lay in between. The CDR3 contains 15 residues. Germline values: CDR1 LGHNA, CDR2 YNFKEQ. CDR3 nucleotide sequence: TGTGCCAGCAGCCAAGGCGATGCGGGAAAAGAGACCCAGTACTTC. This codes for CASSQGDAGKETQYF.

The V gene is TRBV10-3, the J gene TRBJ1-4; 9 positions agree with TRBD1. Trimming cost V 4 bases and J 3 bases; bases outside gene matches: 6. Looked up from germline, CDR1 is ENHRY and CDR2 is SYGVKD. This CDR3 spans 16 amino acids. The CDR3 loop is CAISVSGQGSNEKLFF. Written as DNA, the CDR3 is TGTGCCATCAGTGTTTCGGGACAGGGCTCTAATGAAAAACTGTTTTTT.

This chain connects TRBV4-2 to TRBJ2-3; D might be TRBD1 (5 bases). In germline, CDR1 is LGHNA, CDR2 YNFKEQ. CDR3 length: 16 residues. V lost 1 base and J 4 bases, leaving 15 bases between the germline ends. As DNA, the CDR3 is TGTGCCAGCAGCCAAGTTCAGGGTTTTGGGTCAGATACGCAGTATTTT. This encodes CASSQVQGFGSDTQYF.

The chain employs TRBV5-4 and TRBJ2-2, with 8 bases aligning to TRBD2. This CDR3 comprises 16 residues. V trimming: 4 bases; J trimming: 7 bases; junction bases outside the gene matches: 12. Germline loops: CDR1 SGHNT, CDR2 YYREEE (reference sequence). As DNA, the CDR3 is TGTGCCAGCAGCCCCGGACTACCGGGAGGGAACGGGGAGCTGTTTTTT. Protein sequence: CASSPGLPGGNGELFF.

The chain joins TRBV4-1 to TRBJ2-2; 8 bases are shared with TRBD2. Germline V gene lookup returns CDR1 MGHRA and CDR2 YSYEKL. V was pared by 0 bases and J by 3 bases, with 9 bases of the junction left unmatched. The CDR3 has 18 amino acids. CDR3 sequence (DNA): TGCGCCAGCAGCCAAGATAACACGGGGGGGCGGTACACCGGGGAGCTGTTTTTT. Amino acid sequence: CASSQDNTGGRYTGELFF.

This chain joins TRBV6-1 and TRBJ2-6, with 7 bases identical to TRBD1. Germline CDR1 MNHNS, CDR2 SASEGT. The CDR3 extends over 17 amino acids. With V trimmed by 4 bases and J by 0 bases, 6 bases remained unmatched. The CDR3 is CASSAGQASSGANVLTF. CDR3 DNA: TGTGCCAGCAGTGCTGGACAGGCCAGCTCTGGGGCCAACGTCCTGACTTTC.

This chain links TRBV28 with TRBJ1-5, with D maybe TRBD1 (6 bases). Germline loops: CDR1 MDHEN, CDR2 SYDVKM. CDR3 length: 15 residues. Trimming shortened V by 3 bases and J by 7 bases, and 16 bases separated the two germline ends. This CDR3 reads CASSLIGGLRQPQHF. Written as DNA, the CDR3 is TGTGCCAGCAGTTTGATCGGGGGGCTTAGGCAGCCCCAGCATTTT.

The chain links TRBV28 to TRBJ1-5, with 8 bases that match TRBD1. Germline CDR1 reads MDHEN; CDR2 reads SYDVKM. This CDR3 region has 14 residues. V lost 4 bases and J lost 6; bases outside the gene matches: 5. CDR3 sequence (DNA): TGTGCCAGCAGTTCCAGGGGGCTAGGTCAGCCCCAGCATTTT. Its translation is CASSSRGLGQPQHF.

The CDR3 nucleotides are TGCGCCAGCAGCCAAGATGCTGCGGGAGGGCCGCGATACAATGAGCAGTTCTTC. Protein product: CASSQDAAGGPRYNEQFF. The V and J genes are TRBV4-1 and TRBJ2-1, with 9 bases lining up with TRBD2. The CDR3 is 18 amino acids. V was pared by 0 bases and J by 4 bases, with 10 bases of the junction left unmatched. Germline loops: CDR1 MGHRA, CDR2 YSYEKL.

The chain joins TRBV5-5 to TRBJ2-7, with 9 nucleotides matching TRBD1. J gave up 2 bases and V 4 bases, and 10 bases lay outside the gene matches. Germline lookup yields CDR1 SGHKS and CDR2 YYEKEE (reference sequence). CDR3 length equals 16 residues. The CDR3 is CASSLVPGQGPYEQYF. In DNA form, the CDR3 reads TGTGCCAGCAGCCTTGTCCCGGGACAGGGCCCCTACGAGCAGTACTTC. Full variable domain (missing parts from reference TRBV5-5 and TRBJ2-7): DAGVTQSPTHLIKTRGQQVTLRCSPISGHKSVSWYQQVLGQGPQFIFQYYEKEERGRGNFPDRFSARQFPNYSSELNVNALLLGDSALYLCASSLVPGQGPYEQYFGPGTRLTVT.

In this sample, this clone turned up once. This chain links TRBV7-6 with TRBJ2-7; TRBD2 agrees at 13 bases. CDR1 is SGHVS and CDR2 is FNYEAQ in the germline V gene. The CDR3 has 17 residues. V lost 5 bases to trimming and J lost 7 bases; unmatched junction nucleotides: 14. The CDR3 sequence is CASSPKTGTSGIFEQYF. CDR3 bases: TGTGCCAGCAGCCCTAAAACCGGGACTAGCGGGATCTTTGAGCAGTACTTC.

This clone appeared a single time. The CDR3 DNA sequence: TGTGCCAGCAGCCCGGTTAATTCAGGGGCGAACACCATATATTTT. Translation gives CASSPVNSGANTIYF. The rearrangement links TRBV3-1 (or the pseudogene TRBV3-2) to TRBJ1-3; maybe TRBD1 (6 bases). Trimming left V 4 bases short and J 7 bases short, with 17 bases between. Germline CDR1 is LGHDT and CDR2 is YNNKEL (reference sequence). This CDR3 is 15 amino acids long.

The chain recombines TRBV9 with TRBJ2-2; 8 nucleotides match TRBD2. The V gene end was trimmed by 1 base and the J gene end by 4 bases; junction bases not matched to a gene: 9. The CDR3 spans 17 residues. Germline-derived CDR1 and CDR2 are SGDLS and YYNGEE. The CDR3 DNA reads TGTGCCAGCAGCGTATCCCGGGGGGGGGCGGCCACCGGGGAGCTGTTTTTT. Translated: CASSVSRGGAATGELFF.

This chain links TRBV20-1 with TRBJ2-7, with D tentatively TRBD2 (5 bases). CDR3 size: 11 residues. V lost 8 bases, J lost 9 bases, and 17 bases lay in between. CDR1 is DFQATT and CDR2 is SNEGSKA in the germline V gene (reference sequence). The CDR3 coding sequence is TGCAGTACAGACACGTCCGGGGTGCAGTACTTC. Its translation: CSTDTSGVQYF.

This clone was detected a few times. The gene calls are TRBV6-5 and TRBJ1-1; 9 nucleotides agree with TRBD1. The CDR3 sequence is 13 residues long. Germline values: CDR1 MNHEY, CDR2 SVGAGI. The V segment lost 6 bases and the J segment 9 bases; nucleotides outside the gene matches: 8. The CDR3: CASRETGTGKAFF. DNA for the CDR3: TGTGCCAGCAGGGAGACCGGGACAGGGAAAGCTTTCTTT.

CDR3 in amino acids: CASSLDPGLYEQYF. DNA of the CDR3: TGTGCCAGCAGTTTGGACCCAGGGCTCTACGAGCAGTACTTC. The V and J genes are TRBV27 and TRBJ2-7, with D maybe TRBD1 (5 bases). The germline V gene has CDR1 MNHEY and CDR2 SMNVEV (reference sequence). The CDR3 is 14 amino acids. V dropped 3 bases and J dropped 3 bases, with 12 bases sitting between them.

The chain joins TRBV5-1 to TRBJ2-7, with 11 bases matching TRBD2. The CDR3 consists of 16 residues. Germline lookup yields CDR1 SGHRS and CDR2 YFSETQ. The J segment lost 2 bases and the V segment lost 4 bases, leaving 8 bases of the junction unmatched. CDR3 amino acids: CASSPLVTSGTYEQYF. The CDR3 DNA follows: TGCGCCAGCAGCCCCCTTGTGACTAGCGGGACCTACGAGCAGTACTTC.

The rearrangement uses TRBV29-1 and TRBJ2-1; D may be TRBD1 (6 bases). Germline loops: CDR1 SQVTM, CDR2 ANQGSEA. V was shortened by 5 bases and J by 9 bases, with 11 bases between the two germline ends. The CDR3 spans 11 residues. CDR3 in amino acids: CSVQGLGEQFF. For the CDR3, the DNA is TGCAGCGTTCAGGGGCTGGGTGAGCAGTTCTTC.

The rearrangement uses TRBV7-2 and TRBJ1-6; tentative D call: TRBD1 (5 bases). The V end lost 4 bases, the J end lost 6 bases, and 16 bases lay between the germline ends. Germline loops: CDR1 SGHTA, CDR2 FQGNSA. The CDR3 runs to 16 residues. CDR3 nucleotides: TGTGCCAGCAGCTCACAGGTTTCAATCGGTAATTCACCCCTCCACTTT. Its protein is CASSSQVSIGNSPLHF.

The chain carries TRBV30 and TRBJ2-7; 7 positions agree with TRBD2. The CDR3 runs to 14 residues. V was clipped by 4 bases and J by 5 bases; unmatched bases: 11. Germline V gene data show CDR1 as GTSNPN and CDR2 as SVGIG (reference sequence). CDR3 sequence: CAWKGRGSLDEQYF. The DNA for the CDR3 is TGTGCCTGGAAAGGGCGCGGGAGTCTAGACGAGCAGTACTTC.

This clone turned up a few times. The gene calls are TRBV15 and TRBJ2-2; weak D call: TRBD1 (5 bases). V was shortened by 5 bases and J by 7 bases, with 11 bases between the two germline ends. The CDR3 has 13 residues. The germline V gene encodes CDR1 LNHNV and CDR2 YYDKDF (reference sequence). The DNA of the CDR3 is TGTGCCACCAGCCTGGGGCCATTCGGGGAGCTGTTTTTT. Translation gives CATSLGPFGELFF.

This clone has just a few counts. The chain recombines TRBV9 with TRBJ2-6; 11 nucleotides line up with TRBD1. Germline values: CDR1 SGDLS, CDR2 YYNGEE. The CDR3 covers 20 residues. Trimming at V came to 4 bases and at J to 2 bases, leaving 14 bases not matched to a gene. The CDR3 is CASSPRGGQGGPAGANVLTF. The CDR3 DNA reads as TGTGCCAGCAGCCCCAGAGGGGGACAGGGGGGCCCCGCTGGGGCCAACGTCCTGACTTTC.